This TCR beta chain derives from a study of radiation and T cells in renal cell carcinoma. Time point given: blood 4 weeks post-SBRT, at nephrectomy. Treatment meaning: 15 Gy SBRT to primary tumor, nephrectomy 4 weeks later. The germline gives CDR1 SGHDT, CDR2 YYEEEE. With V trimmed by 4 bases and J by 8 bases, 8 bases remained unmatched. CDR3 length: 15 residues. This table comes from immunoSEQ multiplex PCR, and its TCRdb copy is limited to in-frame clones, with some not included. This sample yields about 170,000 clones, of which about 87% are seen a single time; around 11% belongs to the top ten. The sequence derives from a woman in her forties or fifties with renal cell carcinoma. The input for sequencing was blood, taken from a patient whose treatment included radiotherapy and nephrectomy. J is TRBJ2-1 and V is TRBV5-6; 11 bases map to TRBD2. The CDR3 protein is CASSTLAGGPHEQFF. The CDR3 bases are TGTGCCAGCAGCACCCTAGCGGGGGGCCCCCATGAGCAGTTCTTC.